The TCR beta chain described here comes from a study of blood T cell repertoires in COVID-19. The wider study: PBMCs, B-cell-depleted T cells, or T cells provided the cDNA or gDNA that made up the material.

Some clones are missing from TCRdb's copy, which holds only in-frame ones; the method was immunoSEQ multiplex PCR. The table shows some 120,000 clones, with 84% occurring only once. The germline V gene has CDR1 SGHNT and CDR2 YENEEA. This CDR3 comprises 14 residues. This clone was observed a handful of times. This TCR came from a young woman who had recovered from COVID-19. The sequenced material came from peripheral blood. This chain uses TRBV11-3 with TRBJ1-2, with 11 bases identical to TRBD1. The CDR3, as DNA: TGTGCGGGACAGGGGGAATGTTTAGCCTATGGCTACACCTTC. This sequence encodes CAGQGECLAYGYTF. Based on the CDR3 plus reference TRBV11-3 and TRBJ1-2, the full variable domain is EAGVVQSPRYKIIEKKQPVAFWCNPISGHNTLYWYLQNLGQGPELLIRYENEEAVDDSQLPKDRFSAERLKGVDSTLKIQPAELGDSAVYLCAGQGECLAYGYTFGSGTRLTVV.